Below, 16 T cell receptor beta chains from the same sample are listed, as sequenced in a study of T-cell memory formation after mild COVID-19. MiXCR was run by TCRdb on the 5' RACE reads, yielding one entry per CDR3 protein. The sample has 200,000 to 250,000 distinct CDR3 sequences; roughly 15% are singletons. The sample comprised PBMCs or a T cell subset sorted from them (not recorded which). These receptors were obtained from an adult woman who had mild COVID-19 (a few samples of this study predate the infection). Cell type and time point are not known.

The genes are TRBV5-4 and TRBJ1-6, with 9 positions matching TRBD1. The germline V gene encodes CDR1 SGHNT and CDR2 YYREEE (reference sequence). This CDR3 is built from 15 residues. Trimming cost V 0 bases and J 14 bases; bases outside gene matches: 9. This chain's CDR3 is CASSLGTGVLKTLHF. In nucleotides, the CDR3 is TGTGCCAGCAGCTTGGGGACAGGGGTCCTCAAGACCCTCCACTTT.

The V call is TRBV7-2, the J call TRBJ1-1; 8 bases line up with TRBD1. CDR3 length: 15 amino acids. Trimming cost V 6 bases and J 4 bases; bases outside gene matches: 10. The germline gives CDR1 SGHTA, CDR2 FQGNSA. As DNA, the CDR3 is TGTGCCAGCAGATTCGGGACAGGTGGAAGCACTGAAGCTTTCTTT. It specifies CASRFGTGGSTEAFF.

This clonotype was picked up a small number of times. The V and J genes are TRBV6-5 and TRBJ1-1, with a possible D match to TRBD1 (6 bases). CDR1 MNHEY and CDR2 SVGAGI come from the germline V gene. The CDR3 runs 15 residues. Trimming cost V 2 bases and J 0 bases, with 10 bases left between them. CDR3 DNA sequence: TGTGCCAGCAGTTACGGGGGGCTGCTGAACACTGAAGCTTTCTTT. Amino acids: CASSYGGLLNTEAFF.

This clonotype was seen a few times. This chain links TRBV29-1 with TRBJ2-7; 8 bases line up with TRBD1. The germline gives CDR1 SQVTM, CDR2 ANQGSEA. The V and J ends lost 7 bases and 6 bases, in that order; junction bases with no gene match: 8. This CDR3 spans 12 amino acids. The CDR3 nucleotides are TGCAGCGGAGGACAGGGCCATGGCGAGCAGTACTTC. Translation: CSGGQGHGEQYF.

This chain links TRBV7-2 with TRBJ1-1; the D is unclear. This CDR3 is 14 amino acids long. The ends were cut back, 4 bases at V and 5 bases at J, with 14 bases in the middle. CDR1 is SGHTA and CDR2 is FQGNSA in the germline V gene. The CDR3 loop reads CASSSRTGWTEAFF. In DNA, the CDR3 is TGTGCCAGCAGCTCCCGGACGGGGTGGACTGAAGCTTTCTTT.

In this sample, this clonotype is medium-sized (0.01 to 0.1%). The CDR3 spells CSARGTSGKEGSIQYF. The CDR3 DNA reads as TGCAGTGCTAGAGGGACTAGCGGGAAGGAGGGAAGCATTCAGTACTTC. The chain combines TRBV20-1 with TRBJ2-4, with 12 bases fitting TRBD2. This CDR3 contains 16 residues. J lost 9 bases, V lost 1 base, and 10 bases had no gene match. Germline V gives CDR1 DFQATT, CDR2 SNEGSKA (reference sequence).

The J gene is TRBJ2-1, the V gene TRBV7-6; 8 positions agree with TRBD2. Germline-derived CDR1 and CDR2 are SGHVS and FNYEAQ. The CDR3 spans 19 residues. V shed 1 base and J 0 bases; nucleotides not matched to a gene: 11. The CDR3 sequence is CASSLVGLAGRSSYNEQFF. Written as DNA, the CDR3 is TGTGCCAGCAGCTTAGTGGGGCTAGCGGGCCGGAGCTCCTACAATGAGCAGTTCTTC. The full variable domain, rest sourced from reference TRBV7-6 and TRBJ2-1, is GAGVSQSPRYKVTKRGQDVALRCDPISGHVSLYWYRQALGQGPEFLTYFNYEAQQDKSGLPNDRFSAERPEGSISTLTIQRTEQRDSAMYRCASSLVGLAGRSSYNEQFFGPGTRLTVL.

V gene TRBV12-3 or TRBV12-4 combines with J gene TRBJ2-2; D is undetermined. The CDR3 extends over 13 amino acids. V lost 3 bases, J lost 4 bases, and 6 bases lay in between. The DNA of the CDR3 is TGTGCCAGCAGTTTCTTAGGCACCGGGGAGCTGTTTTTT. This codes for CASSFLGTGELFF.

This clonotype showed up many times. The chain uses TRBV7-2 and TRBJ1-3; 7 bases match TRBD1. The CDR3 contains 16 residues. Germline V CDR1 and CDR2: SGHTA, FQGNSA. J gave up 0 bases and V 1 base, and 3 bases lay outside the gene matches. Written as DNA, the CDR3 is TGTGCCAGCAGCTTAGGGGACAGACTCTCTGGAAACACCATATATTTT. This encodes CASSLGDRLSGNTIYF.

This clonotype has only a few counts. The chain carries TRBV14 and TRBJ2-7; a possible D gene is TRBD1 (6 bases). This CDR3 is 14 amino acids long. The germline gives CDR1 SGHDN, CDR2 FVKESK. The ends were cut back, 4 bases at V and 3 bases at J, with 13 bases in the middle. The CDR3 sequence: CASSPLDRDYEQYF. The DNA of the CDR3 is TGTGCCAGCAGCCCCCTGGACAGAGACTACGAGCAGTACTTC.

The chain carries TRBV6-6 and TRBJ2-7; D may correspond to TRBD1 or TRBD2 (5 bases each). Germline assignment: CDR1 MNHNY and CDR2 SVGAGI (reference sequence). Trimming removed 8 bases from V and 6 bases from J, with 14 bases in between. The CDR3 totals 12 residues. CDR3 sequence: CASRSGTPEQYF. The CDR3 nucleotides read TGTGCCAGCCGGTCCGGGACGCCCGAGCAGTACTTC.

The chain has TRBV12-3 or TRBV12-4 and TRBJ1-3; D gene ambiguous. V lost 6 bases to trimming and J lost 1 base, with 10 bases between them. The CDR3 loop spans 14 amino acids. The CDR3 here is CASSGGPSGNTIYF. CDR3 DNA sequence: TGTGCCAGCAGCGGCGGGCCGTCTGGAAACACCATATATTTT.

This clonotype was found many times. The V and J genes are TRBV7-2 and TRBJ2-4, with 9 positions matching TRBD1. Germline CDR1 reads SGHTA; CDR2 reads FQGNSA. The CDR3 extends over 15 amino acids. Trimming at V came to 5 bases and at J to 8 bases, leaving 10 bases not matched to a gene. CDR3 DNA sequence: TGTGCCAGCAGCCACGGGGGGACAGGGAAATACATTCAGTACTTC. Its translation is CASSHGGTGKYIQYF.

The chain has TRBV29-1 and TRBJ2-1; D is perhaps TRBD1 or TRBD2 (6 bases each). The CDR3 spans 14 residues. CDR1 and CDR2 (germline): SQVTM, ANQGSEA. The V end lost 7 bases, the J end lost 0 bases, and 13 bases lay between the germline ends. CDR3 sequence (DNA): TGCAGCGCCGAAGGGGGGAGCTCCTACAATGAGCAGTTCTTC. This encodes CSAEGGSSYNEQFF.

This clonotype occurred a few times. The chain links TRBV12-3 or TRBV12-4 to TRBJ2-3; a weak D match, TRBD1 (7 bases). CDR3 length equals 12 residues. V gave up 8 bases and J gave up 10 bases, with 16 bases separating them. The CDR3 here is CASWGAGGPQYF. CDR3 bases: TGTGCCAGCTGGGGGGCAGGGGGTCCGCAGTATTTT.

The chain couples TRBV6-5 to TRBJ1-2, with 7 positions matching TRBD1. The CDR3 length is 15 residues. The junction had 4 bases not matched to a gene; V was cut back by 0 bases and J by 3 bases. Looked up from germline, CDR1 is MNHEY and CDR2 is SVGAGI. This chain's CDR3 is CASSYSYGTDYGYTF. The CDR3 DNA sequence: TGTGCCAGCAGTTACTCGTACGGGACAGACTATGGCTACACCTTC.